The 27 T cell receptor beta chains presented below share a single source sample, sequenced in a study of identical twins. TCRdb re-called the 5' RACE reads through MiXCR, storing one row per CDR3 protein. The sample yields hundreds of thousands of distinct CDR3 sequences, approximately 6% seen once. Source material: naive T cells sorted from blood. The receptors were gathered from a man in his late teens or twenties in good health.

In its sample, this clonotype was seen many times. The chain links TRBV20-1 to TRBJ2-1; D is ambiguous. This CDR3 contains 12 residues. Germline CDR1 and CDR2: DFQATT and SNEGSKA (reference sequence). Trimming pared 6 bases from V and 6 bases from J, leaving 12 bases between. This CDR3 reads CSARPATNEQFF. As DNA, the CDR3 is TGCAGTGCACGCCCGGCGACCAATGAGCAGTTCTTC.

As for this clonotype: The conserved final phenylalanine or tryptophan is absent from the CDR3, which likely points to a read error. This chain connects TRBV7-6 to TRBJ1-4; D remains ambiguous. The V and J ends lost 7 bases and 0 bases respectively, with 12 bases between them. The CDR3 consists of 15 residues. Germline V gene lookup returns CDR1 SGHVS and CDR2 FNYEAQ. This chain's CDR3 is CASISTGTTNEKLFY. In nucleotides, the CDR3 is TGTGCCAGCATCTCAACCGGGACAACTAATGAAAAACTGTTTTAT.

The table lists this clonotype with a few counts. The rearrangement joins TRBV27 to TRBJ2-3, with 9 bases that match TRBD1. The CDR3 totals 16 residues. V shed 0 bases and J 6 bases; nucleotides not matched to a gene: 7. Looked up from germline, CDR1 is MNHEY and CDR2 is SMNVEV (reference sequence). In nucleotides, the CDR3 is TGTGCCAGCAGTTTATCCCCGGGACAGGGCAGGGATACGCAGTATTTT. As protein: CASSLSPGQGRDTQYF.

This clonotype was counted a few times. The chain combines TRBV5-1 with TRBJ1-5, with D unresolved. This CDR3 is 14 amino acids long. Germline CDR1 reads SGHRS; CDR2 reads YFSETQ. Trimming removed 1 base from V and 5 bases from J, with 10 bases in between. The DNA for the CDR3 is TGCGCCAGCAGCTTGAAGGCTCGGGATCAGCCCCAGCATTTT. Translated: CASSLKARDQPQHF. Full variable domain (rest looked up from reference TRBV5-1 and TRBJ1-5): KAGVTQTPRYLIKTRGQQVTLSCSPISGHRSVSWYQQTPGQGLQFLFEYFSETQRNKGNFPGRFSGRQFSNSRSEMNVSTLELGDSALYLCASSLKARDQPQHFGDGTRLSIL.

The chain recombines TRBV11-1 with TRBJ2-7, with 11 positions matching TRBD2. V lost 2 bases, J lost 2 bases, and 11 bases stayed unmatched. This CDR3 is built from 18 residues. Germline V gene data show CDR1 as SGHAT and CDR2 as FQDESV (reference sequence). The CDR3 reads CASSLSPGGTSGPYEQYF. The CDR3 DNA is TGTGCCAGCAGCTTAAGTCCCGGTGGGACTAGCGGACCCTACGAGCAGTACTTC.

The V gene is TRBV9, the J gene TRBJ2-7; the D gene is possibly TRBD1 (5 bases). Trimming removed 0 bases at V and 0 bases at J, with 13 bases between. Germline assignment: CDR1 SGDLS and CDR2 YYNGEE. The CDR3 spans 16 residues. CDR3 sequence (DNA): TGTGCCAGCAGCGTAGCAGGGTTGGCGGACTCCTACGAGCAGTACTTC. Translated: CASSVAGLADSYEQYF.

This chain uses TRBV11-2 with TRBJ2-1; the D gene is possibly TRBD2 (5 bases). CDR1 is SGHAT, CDR2 FQNNGV, per germline. CDR3 length equals 19 residues. The ends were cut back, 2 bases at V and 0 bases at J, with 20 bases in the middle. The CDR3 loop reads CASSLKTSSGPLSYNEQFF. The CDR3, as DNA: TGTGCCAGCAGCTTAAAGACCTCCAGCGGACCACTCTCCTACAATGAGCAGTTCTTC. The variable domain in full, with the rest retrieved from reference TRBV11-2 and TRBJ2-1, is EAGVAQSPRYKIIEKRQSVAFWCNPISGHATLYWYQQILGQGPKLLIQFQNNGVVDDSQLPKDRFSAERLKGVDSTLKIQPAKLEDSAVYLCASSLKTSSGPLSYNEQFFGPGTRLTVL.

There are many counts of this clonotype. This rearrangement joins TRBV4-2 to TRBJ2-1; no firm D call. The V end was cut by 4 bases, the J end by 3 bases, with 13 bases between. Germline CDR1 is LGHNA and CDR2 is YNFKEQ. The CDR3 is made up of 15 amino acids. CDR3 in amino acids: CASSPKGSDYNEQFF. For the CDR3, the DNA is TGTGCCAGCAGCCCCAAGGGATCGGACTACAATGAGCAGTTCTTC.

This clonotype was observed at least ten times. The gene calls are TRBV20-1 and TRBJ2-5; TRBD2 is a possible D gene (6 bases). CDR1 is DFQATT, CDR2 SNEGSKA, per germline (reference sequence). The CDR3 contains 15 residues. Trimming removed 4 bases at V and 5 bases at J, with 20 bases between. CDR3 region: CSAKPLRGLRETQYF. CDR3 in DNA: TGCAGTGCTAAACCCCTCCGGGGGTTAAGGGAGACCCAGTACTTC.

This clonotype was seen repeatedly, ten times or more. The chain uses TRBV20-1 and TRBJ2-1; the match to TRBD2 covers 10 bases. Germline CDR1 reads DFQATT; CDR2 reads SNEGSKA (reference sequence). CDR3 length: 16 residues. V dropped 3 bases and J dropped 5; count of bases not matched to a gene: 10. The CDR3 sequence is CSASHFGLAENNEQFF. In DNA, the CDR3 is TGCAGTGCTAGCCACTTTGGACTAGCGGAAAACAATGAGCAGTTCTTC.

This rearrangement joins TRBV30 to TRBJ2-4; TRBD2 agrees at 14 bases. The CDR3 length is 15 residues. Germline loops: CDR1 GTSNPN, CDR2 SVGIG (reference sequence). The J segment lost 9 bases and the V segment lost 0 bases, leaving 4 bases of the junction unmatched. CDR3 amino acids: CAWSVGTSGSIIQYF. For the CDR3, the DNA is TGTGCCTGGAGTGTAGGGACTAGCGGGAGTATCATTCAGTACTTC.

In this sample, this clonotype turned up many times. J is TRBJ2-7 and V is TRBV11-1, with TRBD2 matching over 13 bases. The CDR3 contains 16 residues. Germline lookup yields CDR1 SGHAT and CDR2 FQDESV (reference sequence). Trimming took 5 bases from V and 3 from J; bases not matched to a gene: 7. The CDR3 here is CASSPRTSGRYYEQYF. The CDR3 nucleotides are TGTGCCAGCAGCCCTCGGACTAGCGGGAGATACTACGAGCAGTACTTC.

This clonotype has at least ten counts. The genes are TRBV21-1 and TRBJ2-7; the tabulated D call, TRBD2, remains unverified against the DNA. TRBV21-1 is marked as a pseudogene. This CDR3 has 13 amino acids. The CDR3 loop reads CASSKREGHEQYV. DNA of the CDR3: TGTGCCAGCAGCAAAAGAGAGGGCCACGAGCAGTACGTC.

This clonotype has ten or more counts. The rearrangement joins TRBV29-1 to TRBJ2-3, with 8 bases fitting TRBD2. This CDR3 comprises 14 residues. The J segment lost 3 bases and the V segment lost 6 bases, leaving 8 bases of the junction unmatched. The germline gives CDR1 SQVTM, CDR2 ANQGSEA. CDR3 in DNA: TGCAGCGTGGCGCCGGGACTAGGAACAGATACGCAGTATTTT. Amino acids: CSVAPGLGTDTQYF.

This sequence joins TRBV7-2 and TRBJ2-5; 7 bases are a match to TRBD1. The germline V gene encodes CDR1 SGHTA and CDR2 FQGNSA. The CDR3 has 17 amino acids. V lost 5 bases and J lost 0; bases outside the gene matches: 12. The DNA of the CDR3 is TGTGCCAGCAGCAAAGGACAGGAAGGCCCGTACCAAGAGACCCAGTACTTC. It is translated as CASSKGQEGPYQETQYF.

The V call is TRBV20-1, the J call TRBJ2-3; D might be TRBD2 (7 bases). The V and J ends lost 3 bases and 1 base respectively, with 17 bases between them. CDR1 and CDR2 from the germline V gene are DFQATT and SNEGSKA (reference sequence). The CDR3 covers 16 residues. This chain's CDR3 is CSASVGAGARTDTQYF. The CDR3 DNA reads TGCAGTGCTAGCGTGGGGGCGGGAGCCCGCACAGATACGCAGTATTTT.

This clonotype was detected ten times or more. The chain joins TRBV29-1 to TRBJ2-7; no clear D gene. The CDR3 loop spans 11 amino acids. Trimming shortened V by 4 bases and J by 2 bases, and 6 bases separated the two germline ends. Germline V lookup: CDR1 SQVTM, CDR2 ANQGSEA. This CDR3 reads CSVGGTYEQYF. The CDR3 bases are TGCAGCGTTGGGGGAACCTACGAGCAGTACTTC.

The chain combines TRBV7-3 with TRBJ2-7; D is unresolved. The V end lost 1 base, the J end lost 4 bases, and 8 bases lay between the germline ends. The CDR3 totals 13 residues. Germline CDR1 is SGHTA and CDR2 is FQGTGA. The CDR3 sequence: CASSLNNGYEQYF. The CDR3 DNA follows: TGTGCCAGCAGCTTAAACAATGGGTACGAGCAGTACTTC.

The table lists this clonotype with many counts. The CDR3 region has the DNA TGTGCCAGCAGGGAAACCGGCGGAACAGCGAACACCGGGGAGCTGTTTTTT. It translates to CASRETGGTANTGELFF. The chain carries TRBV25-1 and TRBJ2-2; no definite D call. Germline V gene sequence: CDR1 MGHDK, CDR2 SYGVNS. V lost 6 bases, J lost 0 bases, and 17 bases lay in between. CDR3 length: 17 residues.

There are many counts of this clonotype. The V gene is TRBV6-1, the J gene TRBJ1-1, with TRBD1 matching over 7 bases. Germline CDR1 MNHNS, CDR2 SASEGT. V lost 4 bases to trimming and J lost 5 bases; unmatched junction nucleotides: 13. The CDR3 extends over 16 amino acids. CDR3 residues: CASSGTVTGRGTEAFF. CDR3 nucleotide sequence: TGTGCCAGCAGTGGAACGGTGACAGGGAGAGGAACTGAAGCTTTCTTT.

This clonotype was seen at least ten times. The chain carries TRBV29-1 and TRBJ2-3; TRBD2 matches 11 bases. V was pared by 3 bases and J by 1 base, with 9 bases of the junction left unmatched. Germline values: CDR1 SQVTM, CDR2 ANQGSEA. CDR3 length: 17 amino acids. CDR3 sequence reads: CSVEGLAEAFGTDTQYF. As DNA, the CDR3 is TGCAGCGTTGAGGGACTAGCGGAAGCCTTTGGCACAGATACGCAGTATTTT.

This clonotype was detected many times. The V gene is TRBV12-3 or TRBV12-4, the J gene TRBJ1-3; a weak D match, TRBD1 (5 bases). CDR3 length: 14 amino acids. Trimming took off 5 bases at V and 2 bases at J, with 10 bases between the two ends. The DNA of the CDR3 is TGTGCCAGCAGTCCACCAGGGCCTGGAAACACCATATATTTT. This sequence encodes CASSPPGPGNTIYF.

There are a few counts of this clonotype. V usage is TRBV30 and J usage is TRBJ2-3; D call uncertain. The length of the CDR3 is 13 residues. Germline loops: CDR1 GTSNPN, CDR2 SVGIG (reference sequence). Between the trimmed V and J ends, which lost 2 bases and 5 bases, there was a span of 11 bases. The chain's CDR3 is CAWSLVGGDTQYF. The CDR3 nucleotides read TGTGCCTGGAGTCTGGTGGGCGGAGATACGCAGTATTTT.

At least ten counts were recorded for this clonotype. The rearrangement joins TRBV20-1 to TRBJ1-5; 9 bases map to TRBD1. The CDR3 runs to 15 residues. V shed 2 bases, J shed 7 bases, and the junction held 9 bases outside the gene matches. Looked up from germline, CDR1 is DFQATT and CDR2 is SNEGSKA (reference sequence). The CDR3 region has the DNA TGCAGTGCTAGACGCTTCGTGGGACAGGGCCAGCCCCAGCATTTT. Translating it yields CSARRFVGQGQPQHF.

This clonotype turned up a few times. The V gene is TRBV12-3 or TRBV12-4, the J gene TRBJ2-1; TRBD2 agrees at 13 bases. Germline trimming cut 6 bases from V and 3 bases from J; bases unmatched to any gene: 8. The CDR3 contains 17 residues. CDR3 sequence reads: CASSSTGLAGIYNEQFF. The CDR3 DNA follows: TGTGCCAGCAGCTCCACGGGACTAGCGGGGATCTACAATGAGCAGTTCTTC.

This clonotype was found a few times. V and J are TRBV6-5 and TRBJ2-3; D is uncertain. The CDR3 extends over 11 amino acids. Germline V CDR1 and CDR2: MNHEY, SVGAGI. With 10 bases removed from V and 5 bases from J, the gap between germline ends came to 10 bases. CDR3 amino acids: CAISSGDTQYF. The CDR3 DNA is TGTGCCATCTCCTCTGGAGATACGCAGTATTTT.

This clonotype came up many times. The chain uses TRBV12-3 or TRBV12-4 and TRBJ2-3, with 7 bases lining up with TRBD2. The CDR3 has 16 residues. The trim removed 6 bases at V and 4 bases at J, leaving 13 bases unmatched. The CDR3 DNA follows: TGTGCCAGCAGCCCCCGGCGGGGGAGCGGTTCAGATACGCAGTATTTT. Translation gives CASSPRRGSGSDTQYF.